A selection of T cell receptor beta chains follows, all from one sample in a study of Ad26.COV2.S vaccination and SARS-CoV-2 variants. The data were produced by immunoSEQ multiplex PCR, yet TCRdb's version contains in-frame clones alone and is incomplete. This sample carries around 400,000 clones, under 90% of them seen once, and the ten largest clones take almost 7.5%. Sequenced material: peripheral blood, taken in a trial of Ad26.COV2.S vaccine versus placebo. The receptor source for this set is a person aged 18-65 years who received the Ad26.COV2.S COVID-19 vaccine or a placebo. CDR3s include the opening cysteine and the closing phenylalanine or tryptophan. The D gene is left open where the match is weak. Expanded clones get a size class; other rows say once, few or many, or leave the size out.

TRBJ1-4 | . | TRBV15 | . | TGTGCCACCAGCAGTTATAATGAAAAACTGTTTTTT | CATSSYNEKLFF
TRBJ2-2 | . | TRBV9 | . | TGTGCCAGCAGCTCGACCTTGAACACCGGGGAGCTGTTTTTT | CASSSTLNTGELFF
TRBJ2-4 | . | TRBV9 | TRBD1 | TGTGCCAGCAGCGCGTCACCGGGACAGGGGGGTTCCAAAAACATTCAGTACTTC | CASSASPGQGGSKNIQYF
TRBJ2-1 | . | TRBV7-3 | . | TGTGCCAGCAGCTCGGAAGGGGGCGGAGGGATTGGCAATGAGCAGTTCTTC | CASSSEGGGGIGNEQFF
TRBJ1-5 | . | TRBV6-6 | . | TGTGCCAGCAGTTATGTAGTCAATCAGCCCCAGCATTTT | CASSYVVNQPQHF
TRBJ1-4 | . | TRBV7-2 | . | TGTGCCAGCAGGGCCGGGGCTGGACGGGAAAAACTGTTTTTT | CASRAGAGREKLFF
TRBJ2-7 | . | TRBV7-9 | . | TGTGCCAGCAGCTTAGACAGCGGGTACTACGAGCAGTACTTC | CASSLDSGYYEQYF
TRBJ2-7 | . | TRBV5-1 | TRBD2 | TGCGCCAGCAGGTATCTAGCGGGAGTAACCGAGCAGTACTTC | CASRYLAGVTEQYF
TRBJ1-2 | . | TRBV9 | . | TGTGCCAGCAGCGTAGACAGCGGCTATGGCTACACCTTC | CASSVDSGYGYTF
TRBJ2-1 | . | TRBV19 | . | TGTGCCAGTTCGGGGGGACAGTACTCCTACAATGAGCAGTTCTTC | CASSGGQYSYNEQFF
TRBJ1-3 | . | TRBV5-5 | . | TGTGCCAGCAGCTTGCTGACAGGTGGAAACACCATATATTTT | CASSLLTGGNTIYF
TRBJ2-7 | . | TRBV14 | . | TGTGCCAGCAGCCAAGAAACCGGGACCCACTCCTACGAGCAGTACTTC | CASSQETGTHSYEQYF
TRBJ1-1 | . | TRBV19 | . | TGTGCCAGTATCGGGCAGATTGCTGAAGCTTTCTTT | CASIGQIAEAFF
TRBJ2-7 | . | TRBV25-1 | TRBD1 | TGTGCCAGCAGTGAATATATGGGACAGGTCGAGCAGTACTTC | CASSEYMGQVEQYF
TRBJ1-4 | . | TRBV6-5 | . | TGTGCCAGCAGTTACCCCCACAGGGATGAAAAACTGTTTTTT | CASSYPHRDEKLFF
TRBJ2-2 | few | TRBV4-1 | . | TGCGCCAGCAGCCAAGATAGGCTCAGAGCGACCGGGGAGCTGTTTTTT | CASSQDRLRATGELFF
TRBJ2-3 | . | TRBV29-1 | TRBD2 | TGCAGCGCCGGGACTAGCGGCCGCACAGATACGCAGTATTTT | CSAGTSGRTDTQYF
TRBJ1-1 | . | TRBV7-2 | . | TGTGCCAGCAGCCCCGGGGGGAGGGCGGGGGACACTGAAGCTTTCTTT | CASSPGGRAGDTEAFF
TRBJ1-2 | . | TRBV18 | . | TGTGCCAGCTCACCAGACCAGCGGGGCTACACCTTC | CASSPDQRGYTF
TRBJ1-1 | . | TRBV19 | . | TGTGCCAGTAGTATACGGGAGGGTAAAGCTTTCTTT | CASSIREGKAFF
TRBJ2-1 | . | TRBV7-3 | . | TGTGCCAGCAGCTTCGGACCCTCCTACAATGAGCAGTTCTTC | CASSFGPSYNEQFF
TRBJ1-5 | . | TRBV27 | . | TGTGCCAGCAGTTTACTGGGCACCAATCAGCCCCAGCATTTT | CASSLLGTNQPQHF
TRBJ2-5 | . | TRBV5-4 | . | TGTGCCAGCAGCTTACGGGGTTCGGAGACCCAGTACTTC | CASSLRGSETQYF
TRBJ2-2 | . | TRBV5-1 | . | TGCGCCAGCAGCGGGGGGACAGCTGTCACCGGGGAGCTGTTTTTT | CASSGGTAVTGELFF
TRBJ1-1 | . | TRBV7-8 | . | TGTGCCAGCAGCGCCCTCGCTGAAGCTTTCTTT | CASSALAEAFF
TRBJ2-7 | . | TRBV4-2 | . | TGTGCCAGCAGCCAAGAAGGGGACACCAGTTATTACGAGCAGTACTTC | CASSQEGDTSYYEQYF
TRBJ1-2 | . | TRBV11-2 | . | TGTGCCAGCAGCTCAAGACGACTGAAGGACGCCTTTAAACGGCCTGGCTACACCTTC | CASSSRRLKDAFKRPGYTF
TRBJ2-3 | . | TRBV5-1 | TRBD1 | TGCGCCAGCAGCTCAAGGACAGGGACTAGCACAGATACGCAGTATTTT | CASSSRTGTSTDTQYF
TRBJ1-4 | . | TRBV14 | TRBD1 | TGTGCCAGCAGCCCAGAGGGACAGGGGGCATATGAAAAACTGTTTTTT | CASSPEGQGAYEKLFF
TRBJ1-1 | . | TRBV30 | . | TGTGCCTGGTCAACCCTGGGGGGTAATTCTCCCGCTTTCTTT | CAWSTLGGNSPAFF
TRBJ2-7 | . | TRBV25-1 | . | TGTGCCAGCAGTACACAGGGATCCGAGCAGTACTTC | CASSTQGSEQYF
TRBJ2-1 | once | TRBV7-7 | . | TGTGCCAGCAGCTTAACGCCGCTACCACCCTACAATGAGCAGTTCTTC | CASSLTPLPPYNEQFF
TRBJ1-4 | . | TRBV27 | . | TGTGCCAGCAAAGGTGGTTTATCTCACGAAAAACTGTTTTTT | CASKGGLSHEKLFF
TRBJ2-1 | . | TRBV6-2/TRBV6-3 | TRBD1 | TGTGCCAGCAGTTCGGACAGGGGACGGGAGCAGTTCTTC | CASSSDRGREQFF
TRBJ2-7 | . | TRBV19 | . | TGTGCCAGTAGTGTTGGTTGGTCCTACGAGCAGTACTTC | CASSVGWSYEQYF
TRBJ2-7 | . | TRBV11-2 | TRBD1 | TGTGCCAGCAGCGACTACAAAGGGGACAGGGGGCTATGGGAGCAGTACTTC | CASSDYKGDRGLWEQYF
TRBJ2-7 | few | TRBV4-1 | . | TGCGCCAGCAGCCAGAATACGGGCTACGAGCAGTACTTC | CASSQNTGYEQYF
TRBJ2-7 | . | TRBV5-1 | TRBD1 | TGCGCCAGCAGCGGGACAGCGTACGAGCAGTACTTC | CASSGTAYEQYF
TRBJ2-6 | . | TRBV18 | . | TGTGCCAGCTCACCATCGGTCGCTGGGGCCAACGTCCTGACTTTC | CASSPSVAGANVLTF
TRBJ2-7 | . | TRBV6-2/TRBV6-3 | . | TGTGCCAGCAGTCTCGAGGACAGCAGCTCCTACGAGCAGTACTTC | CASSLEDSSSYEQYF
TRBJ1-2 | . | TRBV7-2 | . | TGTGCCAGCAGCTTTAGTCCCCGGGTCTATGGCTACACCTTC | CASSFSPRVYGYTF
TRBJ1-4 | . | TRBV30 | . | TGTGCCTGGAGCGCCGGGACCTATAATGAAAAACTGTTTTTT | CAWSAGTYNEKLFF
TRBJ1-1 | many | TRBV27 | TRBD1 | TGTGCCAGCAGTTTATCGAGGACAGGAACCCACACTGAAGCTTTCTTT | CASSLSRTGTHTEAFF
TRBJ2-7 | . | TRBV7-2 | . | TGTGCCAGCAGCTTGGGCGGGAATTCCTACGAGCAGTACTTC | CASSLGGNSYEQYF
TRBJ2-3 | . | TRBV19 | . | TGTGCCAGTTCCGAGCTGGGTAGGGGGAGAAGGATGGATACGCAGTATTTT | CASSELGRGRRMDTQYF
TRBJ2-5 | . | TRBV5-1 | . | TGCGCCAGCAGTATGGGGACCGTCGGGGAGGAGACCCAGTACTTC | CASSMGTVGEETQYF
TRBJ2-1 | . | TRBV19 | TRBD2 | TGTGCCAGTAGTAAACTAGCGGGACGCTCCTACAATGAGCAGTTCTTC | CASSKLAGRSYNEQFF
TRBJ1-1 | . | TRBV2 | . | TGTGCCAGCAGTGAAAGACAGATCAACACTGAAGCTTTCTTT | CASSERQINTEAFF
TRBJ1-2 | . | TRBV9 | . | TGTGCCAGCAGCTTTTTCTCTGGGCGCGGGGGTAACTATGGCTACACCTTC | CASSFFSGRGGNYGYTF
TRBJ2-1 | . | TRBV5-4 | TRBD2 | TGTGCCAGCAGCTTGGGGCTAGCGGGAGTCAATGAGCAGTTCTTC | CASSLGLAGVNEQFF
TRBJ1-2 | . | TRBV2 | . | TGTGCCAGCAGTGGACAGAACGGGTACTATGGCTACACCTTC | CASSGQNGYYGYTF
TRBJ1-1 | . | TRBV7-2 | . | TGTGCCAGCAGCCGAGGAGAGAACACTGAAGCTTTCTTT | CASSRGENTEAFF
TRBJ2-1 | many | TRBV6-4 | . | TGTGCCAGCAGTGACGCGGGAGGACAGGGCAATGAGCAGTTCTTC | CASSDAGGQGNEQFF
TRBJ2-1 | . | TRBV28 | . | TGTGCCAGCAGTCCCGTAAGCTCCTACAATGAGCAGTTCTTC | CASSPVSSYNEQFF
TRBJ2-2 | . | TRBV6-2/TRBV6-3 | . | TGTGCCAGCAGTAGATGGATCTCAGCGAACACCGGGGAGCTGTTTTTT | CASSRWISANTGELFF
TRBJ2-7 | . | TRBV7-6 | TRBD1 | TGTGCCAGCAGCTACGGACAGGGTGGTTACGAGCAGTACTTC | CASSYGQGGYEQYF
TRBJ2-1 | . | TRBV7-2 | . | TGTGCCAGCAGCTCCAGGGTTAATGAGCAGTTCTTC | CASSSRVNEQFF
TRBJ1-2 | once | TRBV11-1 | TRBD1 | TGTGCCAGCAGCACCGACAGGGGGCTGAGTGGCTACACCTTC | CASSTDRGLSGYTF
TRBJ1-3 | . | TRBV6-6 | TRBD1 | TGTGCCAGCAGTTACACTACAGGGGCTGGAAACACCATATATTTT | CASSYTTGAGNTIYF